The rows below give T cell receptor beta chains drawn from one sample of a study of T cell responses to AZD1222 COVID-19 vaccine. Assay: immunoSEQ multiplex PCR; the TCRdb copy retains only in-frame clones and omits some. The sample carries 65,000 to 75,000 clones, 80% to 90% recorded once. Sequenced material: peripheral blood, taken on day 0 of AZD1222 vaccination. Source of these receptors: an adult in good health. Each CDR3 is given with its conserved first and last residue. The D gene is left open where the match is weak. Clone size appears in some rows only: once, few, many, or a class for an expanded clone.

V,size,D,J,DNA,CDR3
TRBV25-1,NA,NA,TRBJ1-2,TGTGCCAGCAGTGGATTCGCCCCCTATGGCTACACCTTC,CASSGFAPYGYTF
TRBV7-3,NA,NA,TRBJ2-1,TGTGCCAGCAGCTTCCGGGGGGACACCAACAATGAGCAGTTCTTC,CASSFRGDTNNEQFF
TRBV6-2/TRBV6-3,NA,TRBD1,TRBJ1-5,TGTGCCAGCAGCCAACAGGGGAATCAGCCCCAGCATTTT,CASSQQGNQPQHF
TRBV4-3,NA,NA,TRBJ1-1,TGCGCCAGCAGCCAAGTCCCCACTGTTCTGAACACTGAAGCTTTCTTT,CASSQVPTVLNTEAFF
TRBV9,few,TRBD1,TRBJ1-1,TGTGCCAGCAGCGTACAGACAGGGGGGCACACTGAAGCTTTCTTT,CASSVQTGGHTEAFF
TRBV5-1,NA,NA,TRBJ2-7,TGCGCCAGCAGCCTGGGGACCAGCGAGCAGTACTTC,CASSLGTSEQYF
TRBV4-3,NA,TRBD2,TRBJ2-2,TGCGCCAGCAGCCCCGGACTAGCGGGAGCAACCGGGGAGCTGTTTTTT,CASSPGLAGATGELFF
TRBV19,NA,NA,TRBJ1-5,TGTGCCAGTAGTATCCCCGCCACGAGGGTCCCCAATCAGCCCCAGCATTTT,CASSIPATRVPNQPQHF
TRBV7-9,NA,TRBD1,TRBJ2-2,TGTGCCAGTAGACAGGGACCGAACACCGGGGAGCTGTTTTTT,CASRQGPNTGELFF
TRBV6-2/TRBV6-3,few,NA,TRBJ1-5,TGTGCCAGCAGCCGCGAAGGGGGAACCAATCAGCCCCAGCATTTT,CASSREGGTNQPQHF
TRBV24-1,NA,NA,TRBJ2-1,TGTGCCACCAGTGCCCCGGGGAGCGAGCAGTTCTTC,CATSAPGSEQFF
TRBV28,once,NA,TRBJ2-7,TGTGCCAGCAGTTTCCCGCACGTATACGAGCAGTACTTC,CASSFPHVYEQYF
TRBV7-3,NA,TRBD1,TRBJ1-2,TGTGCCAGCAGCACTGGACAGGCCCTTGCGACCTTC,CASSTGQALATF
TRBV3-1/TRBV3-2,NA,NA,TRBJ2-2,TGTGCCAGCAGCCTGTTGGGAGGGGAGCTGTTTTTT,CASSLLGGELFF
TRBV6-2/TRBV6-3,NA,TRBD1,TRBJ2-7,TGTGCCAGCAGCGACAGGGGACACGAGCAGTACTTC,CASSDRGHEQYF
TRBV4-3,NA,NA,TRBJ1-4,TGCGCCAGCAGCCAAGACTGGACAACTAATGAAAAACTGTTTTTT,CASSQDWTTNEKLFF
TRBV12-3/TRBV12-4,NA,NA,TRBJ2-3,TGTGCCAGCAGTTTGTCCAGCACAGATACGCAGTATTTT,CASSLSSTDTQYF
TRBV15,NA,NA,TRBJ1-2,TGTGCCACCAGCACACCGGGGCCTCTTGGCTACACCTTC,CATSTPGPLGYTF
TRBV18,NA,NA,TRBJ1-5,TGTGCCAGCTCAGGACAGAATCAGCCCCAGCATTTT,CASSGQNQPQHF
TRBV5-6,NA,NA,TRBJ1-1,TGTGCCAGCAGCTTGGCCTGGGGGGTCGGATTGGACACTGAAGCTTTCTTT,CASSLAWGVGLDTEAFF
TRBV28,once,NA,TRBJ2-1,TGTGCCAGCAGTTACGGTGGAGCAGGGTTCTCCTACAATGAGCAGTTCTTC,CASSYGGAGFSYNEQFF
TRBV7-2,NA,NA,TRBJ1-5,TGTGCCAGCAGTCGGGCCTCCAATCAGCCCCAGCATTTT,CASSRASNQPQHF
TRBV2,few,NA,TRBJ2-1,TGTGCCAGCAGGATTCACAGTAGCTCCTACAATGAGCAGTTCTTC,CASRIHSSSYNEQFF
TRBV11-3,NA,NA,TRBJ1-6,TGTGCCAGCAGCTTCGGGCAGGGTTCACCCCTCCACTTT,CASSFGQGSPLHF
TRBV12-3/TRBV12-4,once,TRBD1,TRBJ1-1,TGTGCCAGCAAGACAGGGCCGAACACTGAAGCTTTCTTT,CASKTGPNTEAFF
TRBV4-2,once,NA,TRBJ1-2,TGTGCCAGCAGCCAAGGACAGGATAACTATGGCTACACCTTC,CASSQGQDNYGYTF
TRBV10-1,NA,NA,TRBJ1-1,TGCGCCAGCAGTGCCGGACCCGAAGCTTTCTTT,CASSAGPEAFF
TRBV27,NA,NA,TRBJ2-5,TGTGCCAGCAGTTTTGAGTTTGGAGGCCAAGAGACCCAGTACTTC,CASSFEFGGQETQYF
TRBV27,NA,TRBD1,TRBJ2-1,TGTGCCAGCAGTTTAGTTTGGGCCGGGACAGGTGACAATGAGCAGTTCTTC,CASSLVWAGTGDNEQFF
TRBV5-1,NA,TRBD1,TRBJ2-3,TGCGCCAGCAGCCCGACAGGGGTTAGCACAGATACGCAGTATTTT,CASSPTGVSTDTQYF
TRBV7-9,NA,TRBD1,TRBJ1-2,TGTGCCAGCAGCTTAGGACAGGGGGGGTTCACTGGCTACACCTTC,CASSLGQGGFTGYTF
TRBV2,few,NA,TRBJ2-5,TGTGCCAGCAGTGAGGCCGGGGGAGGTCGGGAGACCCAGTACTTC,CASSEAGGGRETQYF